This T cell receptor beta chain is from a study of blood T cell repertoires in COVID-19. The V segment lost 7 bases and the J segment 6 bases; nucleotides outside the gene matches: 9. Germline CDR1 is SGHTA and CDR2 is FQGNSA. The CDR3 has 14 amino acids. Clones were sequenced by immunoSEQ multiplex PCR, and TCRdb holds only the in-frame ones, with some missing. In the table there are roughly 270,000 clones, about 85% of which are singletons. Participants came from roughly 24 US areas, aged roughly 18 to 95 years. Cohort 3 donors were reported recovered after two negative PCRs, clearance, or symptom resolution.

This clonotype originated in a woman aged 45-60 years who had recovered from COVID-19. The sequenced material came from PBMCs or T cells enriched from blood (not recorded which). This chain joins TRBV7-2 and TRBJ2-7, with TRBD2 identical over 10 bases. The CDR3 here is CASTWGLASAEQYF. CDR3 DNA: TGTGCCAGCACCTGGGGACTAGCGTCGGCCGAGCAGTACTTC.